This entry features one T cell receptor (beta chain) sequence. The sample is drawn from a study of CD8+CD57+ T cells in acquired aplastic anemia. For CDR3 and TCR beta VDJ profiling, genomic DNA was the template used. TCRdb reanalysed the reads using MiXCR and keeps one entry per CDR3 protein. The profile shows 150,000 to 200,000 distinct CDR3 sequences, over 60% of them singletons. This CDR3 is 12 amino acids long. Germline CDR1 reads SNHLY; CDR2 reads FYNNEI. With 8 bases removed from V and 6 bases from J, the gap between germline ends came to 14 bases. The sequencing sample was made of sorted CD4+, CD8+, or CD8+CD57+ T cells (not recorded which) from PBMCs. The genes are TRBV2 and TRBJ2-7; D may correspond to TRBD1 or TRBD2 (5 bases each). The TCR originated in a human donor with severe aplastic anemia or a healthy control (not recorded which). Written as DNA, the CDR3 is TGTGCCAGCGTCCTGGGGCGGGTCGAGCAGTACTTC. This codes for CASVLGRVEQYF.